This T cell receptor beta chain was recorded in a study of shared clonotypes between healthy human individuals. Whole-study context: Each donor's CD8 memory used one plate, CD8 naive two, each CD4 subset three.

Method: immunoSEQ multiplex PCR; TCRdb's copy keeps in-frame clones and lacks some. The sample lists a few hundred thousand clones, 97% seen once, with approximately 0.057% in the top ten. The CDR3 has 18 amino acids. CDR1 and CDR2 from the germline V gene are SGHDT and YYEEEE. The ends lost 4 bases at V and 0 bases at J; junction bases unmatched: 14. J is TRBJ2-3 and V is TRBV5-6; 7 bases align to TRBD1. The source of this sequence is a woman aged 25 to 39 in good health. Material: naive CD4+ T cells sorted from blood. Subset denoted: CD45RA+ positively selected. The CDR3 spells CASSPELGQQISTDTQYF. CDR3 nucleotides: TGTGCCAGCAGCCCCGAACTGGGACAGCAGATAAGCACAGATACGCAGTATTTT.